The 23 T cell receptor beta chains reported below all come from one sample, sequenced in a study of cytomegalovirus exposure and HLA in healthy donors. PCR used 60 Vbeta primers and 13 Jbeta primers. Assay used: immunoSEQ multiplex PCR; TCRdb lists only in-frame clones, some missing. The table shows approximately 140,000 clones, with roughly 80% occurring only once. Sequencing was performed on PBMCs. The receptors here all came from a young man in good health and CMV-seronegative.

The rearrangement uses TRBV4-3 and TRBJ2-1; a weak D match, TRBD2 (6 bases). Germline V lookup: CDR1 LGHNA, CDR2 YSLEER. Deletions cut 3 bases from V and 5 bases from J, with 20 bases between. There are 17 residues in the CDR3. The CDR3 loop reads CASSHYTGGGLHNEQFF. In nucleotides, the CDR3 is TGCGCCAGCAGCCATTATACCGGGGGAGGTTTACACAATGAGCAGTTCTTC.

This clone was detected a few times. This sequence joins TRBV5-1 and TRBJ2-1; D ambiguous. Germline assignment: CDR1 SGHRS and CDR2 YFSETQ. The CDR3 has 14 residues. Trimming stripped 0 bases from V and 5 bases from J, with 9 bases between. CDR3 amino acids: CASSLARPNNEQFF. DNA of the CDR3: TGCGCCAGCAGCTTGGCCAGGCCGAACAATGAGCAGTTCTTC.

The chain employs TRBV5-1 and TRBJ2-5; D might be TRBD1 (6 bases). Germline CDR1 is SGHRS and CDR2 is YFSETQ. This CDR3 has 14 residues. V gave up 4 bases and J gave up 7 bases, with 17 bases separating them. CDR3 protein: CASSIGQPQGTQYF. As DNA, the CDR3 is TGCGCCAGCAGCATCGGACAGCCCCAGGGGACCCAGTACTTC.

The J gene is TRBJ2-5, the V gene TRBV7-6; TRBD2 agrees at 12 bases. V gave up 2 bases and J gave up 5 bases; unmatched junction bases: 3. Germline values: CDR1 SGHVS, CDR2 FNYEAQ. CDR3 length: 15 residues. The CDR3: CASSLTSGGRETQYF. CDR3 DNA sequence: TGTGCCAGCAGCTTAACTAGCGGGGGGCGGGAGACCCAGTACTTC.

The gene calls are TRBV9 and TRBJ2-3; 10 nucleotides agree with TRBD1. Per the germline V gene, CDR1 is SGDLS and CDR2 is YYNGEE. The CDR3 covers 16 residues. Trimming removed 2 bases from V and 2 bases from J; junction bases left unmatched: 5. CDR3 in amino acids: CASSVGTGDPTDTQYF. Written as DNA, the CDR3 is TGTGCCAGCAGCGTGGGGACAGGGGACCCCACAGATACGCAGTATTTT.

The chain joins TRBV5-1 to TRBJ2-1; 12 bases line up with TRBD1. Germline-derived CDR1 and CDR2 are SGHRS and YFSETQ. The CDR3 runs to 20 residues. Losses at the gene ends were 1 base for V and 2 bases for J; bases not matched to a gene: 13. CDR3 nucleotides: TGCGCCAGCAGCTTGCCCGAACCGGGACAGGGGGCGCCCACCTACAATGAGCAGTTCTTC. This codes for CASSLPEPGQGAPTYNEQFF.

The chain has TRBV11-2 and TRBJ2-2, with D maybe TRBD1 (6 bases). Germline V gives CDR1 SGHAT, CDR2 FQNNGV. There are 12 residues in the CDR3. Trimming left V 10 bases short and J 6 bases short, with 12 bases between. The DNA of the CDR3 is TGTGCCACCCACTCAGGGGCCGGGGAGCTGTTTTTT. This codes for CATHSGAGELFF.

The V gene is TRBV9, the J gene TRBJ2-1; 8 bases align to TRBD2. CDR1 and CDR2 from the germline V gene are SGDLS and YYNGEE. V trimming: 5 bases; J trimming: 8 bases; junction bases outside the gene matches: 12. This CDR3 spans 15 amino acids. The CDR3 DNA sequence: TGTGCCAGCAGACCAGCGGGGGCCCCTCGATATGAGCAGTTCTTC. It codes for CASRPAGAPRYEQFF.

V is TRBV29-1 and J is TRBJ1-2; no clear D. This CDR3 is built from 12 residues. Germline V gene lookup returns CDR1 SQVTM and CDR2 ANQGSEA. V lost 2 bases and J 7 bases, leaving 11 bases between the germline ends. The CDR3 sequence is CSVELRVSGYTF. The CDR3 DNA is TGCAGCGTTGAACTACGGGTCTCTGGCTACACCTTC. Looking up the rest from reference TRBV29-1 and TRBJ1-2 gives the full variable domain: SAVISQKPSRDICQRGTSLTIQCQVDSQVTMMFWYRQQPGQSLTLIATANQGSEATYESGFVIDKFPISRPNLTFSTLTVSNMSPEDSSIYLCSVELRVSGYTFGSGTRLTVV.

The chain couples TRBV5-1 to TRBJ2-2; D may be TRBD1 (6 bases). This CDR3 is 16 amino acids long. Per germline, CDR1 SGHRS and CDR2 YFSETQ. V was shortened by 0 bases and J by 0 bases, with 9 bases between the two germline ends. CDR3 protein: CASSLARGANTGELFF. The CDR3 DNA reads as TGCGCCAGCAGCTTGGCCAGGGGAGCGAACACCGGGGAGCTGTTTTTT.

The chain uses TRBV7-9 and TRBJ1-1; 7 bases are shared with TRBD1. CDR3 size: 15 residues. Germline assignment: CDR1 SEHNR and CDR2 FQNEAQ (reference sequence). V lost 3 bases to trimming and J lost 2 bases; unmatched junction nucleotides: 6. CDR3 region: CASSFGPGGNTEAFF. Written as DNA, the CDR3 is TGTGCCAGCAGCTTTGGTCCAGGGGGAAACACTGAAGCTTTCTTT.

The rearrangement links TRBV11-2 to TRBJ2-6; D may be TRBD1 (6 bases). V was pared by 1 base and J by 4 bases, with 11 bases between. The CDR3 sequence is 16 residues long. Germline V gene sequence: CDR1 SGHAT, CDR2 FQNNGV. The CDR3 DNA reads as TGTGCCAGCAGCTTAGCAGGGGCTGCGGGGGCCAACGTCCTGACTTTC. This gives the protein CASSLAGAAGANVLTF.

This clone has just one count. The chain combines TRBV18 with TRBJ1-6; the D gene is possibly TRBD1 (6 bases). Trimming stripped 2 bases from V and 4 bases from J, with 18 bases between. The CDR3 consists of 18 residues. Germline CDR1 reads KGHSH; CDR2 reads LQKENI. The CDR3 DNA sequence: TGTGCCAGCTCACCAGGCTTAAGAGGGCAGGGGTATAATTCACCCCTCCACTTT. Translated, it gives CASSPGLRGQGYNSPLHF. Full variable domain (outside the CDR3, taken from reference TRBV18 and TRBJ1-6): NAGVMQNPRHLVRRRGQEARLRCSPMKGHSHVYWYRQLPEEGLKFMVYLQKENIIDESGMPKERFSAEFPKEGPSILRIQQVVRGDSAAYFCASSPGLRGQGYNSPLHFGNGTRLTVT.

The chain employs TRBV5-1 and TRBJ1-6, with D perhaps TRBD1 (6 bases). V dropped 3 bases and J dropped 9 bases, with 13 bases sitting between them. The CDR3 is 14 amino acids. Looked up from germline, CDR1 is SGHRS and CDR2 is YFSETQ. The CDR3 bases are TGCGCCAGCAGCTCTACGACAGGAGGTTCACCCCTCCACTTT. Its translation is CASSSTTGGSPLHF. Combining the CDR3 with reference TRBV5-1 and TRBJ1-6 gives the whole variable domain KAGVTQTPRYLIKTRGQQVTLSCSPISGHRSVSWYQQTPGQGLQFLFEYFSETQRNKGNFPGRFSGRQFSNSRSEMNVSTLELGDSALYLCASSSTTGGSPLHFGNGTRLTVT.

The chain has TRBV28 and TRBJ1-5, with D possibly TRBD1 on 6 matching bases. Germline lookup yields CDR1 MDHEN and CDR2 SYDVKM. V dropped 0 bases and J dropped 5 bases, with 8 bases sitting between them. This CDR3 has 14 amino acids. CDR3 sequence (DNA): TGTGCCAGCAGTTTATGGGACAGCTATCAGCCCCAGCATTTT. Its translation is CASSLWDSYQPQHF.

CDR3 amino acids: CASSLPGQGAGRGGTQYF. The CDR3 DNA is TGTGCCAGCAGCCTGCCGGGACAGGGGGCAGGCAGGGGTGGGACCCAGTACTTC. The V call is TRBV5-6, the J call TRBJ2-5; TRBD1 agrees at 12 bases. In germline, CDR1 is SGHDT, CDR2 YYEEEE. This CDR3 has 18 amino acids. Trimming took 4 bases from V and 7 from J; bases not matched to a gene: 17.

This clone was counted only a few times. The chain has TRBV5-1 and TRBJ2-1, with D possibly TRBD1 on 6 matching bases. The CDR3 runs 14 residues. Deletions cut 4 bases from V and 3 bases from J, with 11 bases between. Per germline, CDR1 SGHRS and CDR2 YFSETQ. This chain's CDR3 is CASSPQGDYNEQFF. The CDR3 nucleotides read TGCGCCAGCAGCCCACAGGGAGACTACAATGAGCAGTTCTTC.

Worth noting for this clone: The junction departs from germline at one end; a sequencing error may be responsible. The V and J genes are TRBV7-9 and TRBJ1-1, with D maybe TRBD1 (6 bases). Germline CDR1 is SEHNR and CDR2 is FQNEAQ (reference sequence). The CDR3 spans 12 residues. CDR3 loop: CSSEGTGSEAFF. The CDR3 bases are TGTTCCAGCGAGGGAACAGGGAGTGAAGCTTTCTTT.

This clone was found a few times. The V call is TRBV7-2, the J call TRBJ2-1; the match to TRBD2 covers 11 bases. Germline CDR1 SGHTA, CDR2 FQGNSA. The trim removed 2 bases at V and 5 bases at J, leaving 2 bases unmatched. The CDR3 is made up of 15 amino acids. The CDR3 bases are TGTGCCAGCAGCTTACTAGCGGGGGGCAACAATGAGCAGTTCTTC. It encodes CASSLLAGGNNEQFF.

The chain employs TRBV6-6 and TRBJ1-5; D unresolved. The CDR3 contains 13 residues. The germline gives CDR1 MNHNY, CDR2 SVGAGI (reference sequence). V was trimmed by 5 bases and J by 4 bases, leaving 9 bases between them. The CDR3 region is CASSPTFNQPQHF. As DNA, the CDR3 is TGTGCCAGCAGTCCTACTTTTAATCAGCCCCAGCATTTT.

J is TRBJ1-1 and V is TRBV6-5; D ambiguous. This CDR3 region has 16 residues. The germline V and J ends were trimmed by 3 bases and 0 bases, with 14 bases remaining between them. Germline CDR1 is MNHEY and CDR2 is SVGAGI. CDR3 protein: CASSYLGGHLNTEAFF. Here the CDR3 DNA reads TGTGCCAGCAGTTATCTGGGTGGGCACTTGAACACTGAAGCTTTCTTT.

V is TRBV19 and J is TRBJ1-2; 7 nucleotides match TRBD1. J lost 1 base, V lost 5 bases, and 4 bases had no gene match. The germline gives CDR1 LNHDA, CDR2 SQIVND (reference sequence). The CDR3 has 14 residues. This CDR3 reads CASSGTVLNYGYTF. The CDR3 region has the DNA TGTGCCAGTAGTGGGACAGTGCTTAACTATGGCTACACCTTC.

This chain connects TRBV6-5 to TRBJ2-2; 7 nucleotides match TRBD1. Trimming took 3 bases from V and 7 from J; bases not matched to a gene: 11. The CDR3 is made up of 16 amino acids. CDR1 is MNHEY, CDR2 SVGAGI, per germline. The CDR3 nucleotides are TGTGCCAGCAGTTATCTCGACAGGGCTTACGTCGGGGAGCTGTTTTTT. It specifies CASSYLDRAYVGELFF.